A selection of T cell receptor beta chains follows, all from one sample in a study of control samples from healthy donors and cancer patients. The assay was immunoSEQ multiplex PCR, and TCRdb's table has in-frame clones only and misses some. The sample yields about 130,000 clones, approximately 94% seen once. Sequenced: blood. These receptors came from a man aged 25-45 years in good health. The CDR3 runs from the conserved cysteine through the conserved F or W. Each record gives: clone size, D gene, V gene, CDR3 protein. D genes are given only for firm matches. Size is stated for part of the rows, as once, few or many counts, or as a class when the clone is expanded.

.,TRBD1,TRBV5-1,CASSLGDRFNEKLFF
.,.,TRBV30,CAWSVMGAPYNEQFF
.,.,TRBV12-5,CASGLAAGWHEQYF
.,TRBD1,TRBV29-1,CSVPTGKYGYTF
.,.,TRBV7-2,CASSFVRDTEAFF
.,TRBD2,TRBV10-2,CASSEQDSFLRTSGSYEQYF
.,.,TRBV6-4,CASSLVPGIRYGYTF
.,TRBD1,TRBV10-3,CAIGTGAADEQYF
.,TRBD2,TRBV3-1/TRBV3-2,CASSHGRGHSGGSTDTQYF
.,.,TRBV5-1,CASSWLARGLGVNEQFF
.,TRBD1,TRBV29-1,CSVTLPFGQGEDYGYTF
.,.,TRBV20-1,CSATDGKETQYF
.,TRBD1,TRBV7-9,CASSRGGTGMNTEAFF
.,.,TRBV18,CASSVFRTVNTGELFF
.,.,TRBV4-1,CASSQDARSEQFF
.,.,TRBV7-6,CASSAAGSVYNEQFF
.,.,TRBV15,CATSRGPGSGNTIYF
.,TRBD1,TRBV27,CASRQGVFGNSPLHF
.,TRBD1,TRBV2,CASKGGTGGPFYYGYTF
.,.,TRBV6-2/TRBV6-3,CASSYPSSYEQYF
.,.,TRBV7-9,CASSLGQDNEQFF
.,.,TRBV6-2/TRBV6-3,CASSYSENSPLHF
.,TRBD1,TRBV4-1,CASSQPTARGHNYGYTF
once,.,TRBV24-1,CATSDSPDPANQPQHF
.,.,TRBV5-4,CASSLGVKQGTEAFF
.,.,TRBV19,CASSIGAAAGTEAFF
once,TRBD1,TRBV5-1,CASSSTGWRSPLHF
once,TRBD1,TRBV29-1,CSVGGTGPYEQYF
.,.,TRBV28,CASSLPLTAMGSPLHF
.,.,TRBV10-3,CAISEKETASGNTIYF
.,.,TRBV12-3/TRBV12-4,CASSLLTYEQYF
.,.,TRBV6-5,CASSYTSSVWPQHF
.,TRBD1,TRBV5-4,CASSSGQTNTGELFF
once,TRBD1,TRBV3-1/TRBV3-2,CASSQVTGSPNTEAFF
.,TRBD2,TRBV9,CASSVGASGGPKETQYF